What follows describes a single T cell receptor (beta chain). Its specificity is unknown. TCRdb re-called clones via MiXCR from the PCR reads. The data show tens of thousands of clones, 20% to 25% seen once. This record belongs to a study of metastatic and nonmetastatic thyroid tumors. In the study overall: The comparison covered peripheral blood and tumor or nodule tissue in malignant and benign thyroid patients.

Prior to thyroid surgery, none of the patients had received any treatment. V trimming: 5 bases; J trimming: 4 bases; junction bases outside the gene matches: 14. Germline CDR1 MDHEN, CDR2 SYDVKM. This CDR3 contains 17 residues. Overall study findings and caveats: It was reported that TCR beta diversity was significantly higher in malignant thyroid tumors than benign nodules, in blood and tumor.

The chain has TRBV28 and TRBJ1-1, with 9 positions matching TRBD1. The clonotype originates from a female donor with papillary thyroid cancer or a benign thyroid nodule (not recorded which). Some clones in this sample may be carry-over from other donors' samples. The sequenced sample was blood. Written as DNA, the CDR3 is TGTGCCAGCAGTACCAACCTGGACAGGGGAACGGGCACTGAAGCTTTCTTT. Translation: CASSTNLDRGTGTEAFF.